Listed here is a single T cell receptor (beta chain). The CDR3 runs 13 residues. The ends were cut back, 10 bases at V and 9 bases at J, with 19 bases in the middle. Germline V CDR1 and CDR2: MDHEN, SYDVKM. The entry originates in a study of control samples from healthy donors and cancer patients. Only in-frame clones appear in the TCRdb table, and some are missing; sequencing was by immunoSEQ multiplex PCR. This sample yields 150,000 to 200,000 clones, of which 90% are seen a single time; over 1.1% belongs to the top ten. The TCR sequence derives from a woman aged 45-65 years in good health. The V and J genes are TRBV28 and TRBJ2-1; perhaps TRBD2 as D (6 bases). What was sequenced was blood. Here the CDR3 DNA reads TGTGCCACTACAGCGGCGGGACGTTTTGAGCAGTTCTTC. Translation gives CATTAAGRFEQFF.